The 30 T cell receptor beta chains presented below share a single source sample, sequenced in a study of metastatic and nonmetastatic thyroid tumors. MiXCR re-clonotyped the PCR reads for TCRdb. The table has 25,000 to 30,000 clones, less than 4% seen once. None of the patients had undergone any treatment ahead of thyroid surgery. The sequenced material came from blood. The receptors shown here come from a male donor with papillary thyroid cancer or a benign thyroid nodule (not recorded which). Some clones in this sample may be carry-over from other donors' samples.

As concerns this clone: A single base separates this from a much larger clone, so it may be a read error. The CDR3: CAISAQWDRWEKLFF. The CDR3 region has the DNA TGTGCCATCAGCGCCCAGTGGGACAGATGGGAAAAACTGTTTTTT. The rearrangement uses TRBV10-3 and TRBJ1-4; 7 bases match TRBD1. Germline assignment: CDR1 ENHRY and CDR2 SYGVKD. The CDR3 contains 15 residues. V was pared by 6 bases and J by 8 bases, with 12 bases of the junction left unmatched.

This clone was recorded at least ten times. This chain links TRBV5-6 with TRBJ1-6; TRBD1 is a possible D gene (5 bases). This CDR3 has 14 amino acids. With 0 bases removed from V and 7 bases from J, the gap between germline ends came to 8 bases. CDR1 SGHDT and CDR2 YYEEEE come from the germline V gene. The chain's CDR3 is CASSLDRGNSPLHF. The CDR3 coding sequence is TGTGCCAGCAGCTTGGATCGGGGGAATTCACCCCTCCACTTT.

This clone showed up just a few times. The CDR3 protein is CASTRGLAESSYEQYF. CDR3 bases: TGTGCCAGTACCCGAGGACTAGCGGAGAGCTCCTACGAGCAGTACTTC. The chain has TRBV2 and TRBJ2-7, with 10 positions matching TRBD2. The J segment lost 0 bases and the V segment lost 9 bases, leaving 11 bases of the junction unmatched. Per the germline V gene, CDR1 is SNHLY and CDR2 is FYNNEI. This CDR3 contains 16 residues.

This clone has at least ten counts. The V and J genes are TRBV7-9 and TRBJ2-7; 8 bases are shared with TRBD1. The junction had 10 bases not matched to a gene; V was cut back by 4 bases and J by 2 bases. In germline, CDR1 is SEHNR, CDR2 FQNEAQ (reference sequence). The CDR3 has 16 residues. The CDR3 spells CASSYSVGQAAYEQYF. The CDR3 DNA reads TGTGCCAGCAGCTATAGCGTGGGACAGGCCGCCTACGAGCAGTACTTC.

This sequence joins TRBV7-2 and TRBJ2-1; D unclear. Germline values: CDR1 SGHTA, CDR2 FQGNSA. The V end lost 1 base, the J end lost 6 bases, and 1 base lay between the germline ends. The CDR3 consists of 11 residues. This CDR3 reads CASSLVNEQFF. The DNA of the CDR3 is TGTGCCAGCAGCTTAGTCAATGAGCAGTTCTTC.

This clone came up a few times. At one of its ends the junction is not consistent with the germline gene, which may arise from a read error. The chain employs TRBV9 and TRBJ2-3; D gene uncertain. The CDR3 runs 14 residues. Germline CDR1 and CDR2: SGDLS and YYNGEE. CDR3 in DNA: TGTGCCAGCAGCGCCTCACAGTGGAAAGATACGCGGTATTTT. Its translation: CASSASQWKDTRYF.

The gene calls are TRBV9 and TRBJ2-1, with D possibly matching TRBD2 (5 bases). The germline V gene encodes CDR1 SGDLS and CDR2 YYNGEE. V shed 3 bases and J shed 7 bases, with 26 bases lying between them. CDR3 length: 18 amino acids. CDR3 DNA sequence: TGTGCCAGCAGCGCCCGGGGAGCTCGGGGAACCACCAATAATGAGCAGTTCTTC. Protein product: CASSARGARGTTNNEQFF.

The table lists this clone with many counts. DNA of the CDR3: TGTGCCAGCAGCTTGTGGATCGGTGGGTACAATGAGCAGTTCTTC. This sequence encodes CASSLWIGGYNEQFF. V is TRBV5-6 and J is TRBJ2-1; D gene uncertain. The CDR3 totals 15 residues. Looked up from germline, CDR1 is SGHDT and CDR2 is YYEEEE. V shed 1 base and J shed 4 bases, with 12 bases lying between them.

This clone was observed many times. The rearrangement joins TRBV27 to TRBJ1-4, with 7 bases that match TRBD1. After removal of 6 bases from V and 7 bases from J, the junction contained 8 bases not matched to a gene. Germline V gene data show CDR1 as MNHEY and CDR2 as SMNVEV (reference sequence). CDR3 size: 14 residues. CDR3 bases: TGTGCCAGCAGAAGACAGGGATGGGGTGAAAAACTGTTTTTT. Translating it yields CASRRQGWGEKLFF.

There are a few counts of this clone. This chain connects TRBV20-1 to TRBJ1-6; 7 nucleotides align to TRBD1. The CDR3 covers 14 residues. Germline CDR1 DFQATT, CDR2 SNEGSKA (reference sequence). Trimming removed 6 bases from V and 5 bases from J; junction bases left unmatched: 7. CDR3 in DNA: TGCAGTGCCACTCCAGGGGGGGATAATTCACCCCTCCACTTT. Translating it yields CSATPGGDNSPLHF.

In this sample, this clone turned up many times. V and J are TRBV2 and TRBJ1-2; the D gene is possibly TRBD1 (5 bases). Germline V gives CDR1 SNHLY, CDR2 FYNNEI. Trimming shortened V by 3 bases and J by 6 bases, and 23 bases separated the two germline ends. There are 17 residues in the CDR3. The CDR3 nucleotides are TGTGCCAGCAGTGACTTGGTAAGGGGAGTACTAAAGGATGGCTACACCTTC. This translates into CASSDLVRGVLKDGYTF.

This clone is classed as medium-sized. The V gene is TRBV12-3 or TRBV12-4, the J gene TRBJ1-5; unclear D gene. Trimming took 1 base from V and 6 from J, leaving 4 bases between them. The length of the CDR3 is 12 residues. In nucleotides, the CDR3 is TGTGCCAGCAGTTTAGAGGGTCAGCCCCAGCATTTT. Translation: CASSLEGQPQHF.

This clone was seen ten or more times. CDR3 nucleotides: TGTGCCAGCTCACTTCAGCGGGCGCAAGAGACCCAGTACTTC. It specifies CASSLQRAQETQYF. The rearrangement links TRBV18 to TRBJ2-5, with D perhaps matching TRBD2 (6 bases). V shed 4 bases and J shed 2 bases, with 11 bases lying between them. CDR1 and CDR2 from the germline V gene are KGHSH and LQKENI. The CDR3 totals 14 residues.

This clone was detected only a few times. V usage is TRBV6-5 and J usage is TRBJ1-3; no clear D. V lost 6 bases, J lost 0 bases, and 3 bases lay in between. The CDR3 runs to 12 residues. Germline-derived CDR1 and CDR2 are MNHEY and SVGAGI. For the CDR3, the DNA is TGTGCCAGCAGAAACTCTGGAAACACCATATATTTT. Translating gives CASRNSGNTIYF.

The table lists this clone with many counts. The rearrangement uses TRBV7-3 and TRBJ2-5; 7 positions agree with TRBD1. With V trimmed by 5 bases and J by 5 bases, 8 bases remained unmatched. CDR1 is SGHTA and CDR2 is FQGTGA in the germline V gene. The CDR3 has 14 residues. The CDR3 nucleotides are TGTGCCAGCAGCCTACAGGGGTCCGGCGAGACCCAGTACTTC. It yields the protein CASSLQGSGETQYF.

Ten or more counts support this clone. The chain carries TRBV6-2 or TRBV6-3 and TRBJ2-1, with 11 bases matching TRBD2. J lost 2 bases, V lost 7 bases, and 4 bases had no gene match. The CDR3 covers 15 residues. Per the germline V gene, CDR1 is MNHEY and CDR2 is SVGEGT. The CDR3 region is CASISGRAPYNEQFF. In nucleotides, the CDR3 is TGTGCCAGCATTAGCGGGAGGGCCCCCTACAATGAGCAGTTCTTC.

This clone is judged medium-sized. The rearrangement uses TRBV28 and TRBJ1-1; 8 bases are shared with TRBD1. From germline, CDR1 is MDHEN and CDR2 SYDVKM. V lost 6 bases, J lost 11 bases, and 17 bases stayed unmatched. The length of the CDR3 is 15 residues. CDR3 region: CASRPQDRAWVPAFF. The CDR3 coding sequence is TGTGCCAGCAGGCCCCAGGACAGGGCGTGGGTCCCCGCTTTCTTT.

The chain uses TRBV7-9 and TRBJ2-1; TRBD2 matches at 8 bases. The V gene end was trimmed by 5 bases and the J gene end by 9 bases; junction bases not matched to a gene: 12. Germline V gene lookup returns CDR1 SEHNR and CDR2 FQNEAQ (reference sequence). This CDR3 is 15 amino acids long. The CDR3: CASSATSVRMVEQFF. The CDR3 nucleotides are TGTGCCAGCAGCGCGACTAGCGTCAGGATGGTTGAGCAGTTCTTC.

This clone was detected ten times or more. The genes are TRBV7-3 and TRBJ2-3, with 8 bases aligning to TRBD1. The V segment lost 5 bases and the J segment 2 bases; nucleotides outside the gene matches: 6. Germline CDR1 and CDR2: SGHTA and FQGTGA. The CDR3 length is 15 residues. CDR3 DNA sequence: TGTGCCAGCAGCCCCGGACAGGGAGCCACAGATACGCAGTATTTT. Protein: CASSPGQGATDTQYF. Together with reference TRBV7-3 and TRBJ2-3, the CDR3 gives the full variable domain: GAGVSQTPSNKVTEKGKYVELRCDPISGHTALYWYRQSLGQGPEFLIYFQGTGAADDSGLPNDRFFAVRPEGSVSTLKIQRTERGDSAVYLCASSPGQGATDTQYFGPGTRLTVL.

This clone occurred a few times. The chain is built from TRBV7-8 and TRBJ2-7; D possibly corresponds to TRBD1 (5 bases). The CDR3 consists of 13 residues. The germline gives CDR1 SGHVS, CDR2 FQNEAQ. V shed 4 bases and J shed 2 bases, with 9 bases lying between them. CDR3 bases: TGTGCCAGCAGCTCCGGACAAACCTACGAGCAGTACTTC. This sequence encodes CASSSGQTYEQYF.

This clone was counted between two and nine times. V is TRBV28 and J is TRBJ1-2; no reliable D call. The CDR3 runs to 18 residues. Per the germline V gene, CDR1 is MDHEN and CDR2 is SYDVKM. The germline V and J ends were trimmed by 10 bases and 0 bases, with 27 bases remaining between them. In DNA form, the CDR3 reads TGTGCCATCAGCCGTCCCACATGTGGCGAACCCCCTAACTATGGCTACACCTTC. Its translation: CAISRPTCGEPPNYGYTF.

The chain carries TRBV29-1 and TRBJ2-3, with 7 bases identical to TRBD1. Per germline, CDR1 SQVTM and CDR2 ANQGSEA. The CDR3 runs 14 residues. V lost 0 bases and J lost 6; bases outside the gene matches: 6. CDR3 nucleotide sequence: TGCAGCGTTGAAGAGCCGACAGGGTCCGATACGCAGTATTTT. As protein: CSVEEPTGSDTQYF.

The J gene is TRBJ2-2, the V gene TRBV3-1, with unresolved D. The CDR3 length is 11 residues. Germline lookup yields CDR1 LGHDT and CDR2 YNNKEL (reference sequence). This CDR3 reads CACSRAGELFF. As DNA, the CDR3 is TGTGCGTGCAGCCGGGCTGGGGAGCTGTTTTTT. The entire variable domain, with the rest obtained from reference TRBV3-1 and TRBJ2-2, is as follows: DTAVSQTPKYLVTQMGNDKSIKCEQNLGHDTMYWYKQDSKKFLKIMFSYNNKELIINETVPNRFSPKSPDKAHLNLHINSLELGDSAVYFCACSRAGELFFGEGSRLTVL.

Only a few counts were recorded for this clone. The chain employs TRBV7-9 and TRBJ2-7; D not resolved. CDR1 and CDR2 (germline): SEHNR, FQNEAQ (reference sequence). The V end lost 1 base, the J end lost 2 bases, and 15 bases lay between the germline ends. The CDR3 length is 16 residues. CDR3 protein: CASSLGLGSQAYEQYF. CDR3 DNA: TGTGCCAGCAGCTTAGGGCTGGGCAGCCAAGCCTACGAGCAGTACTTC.

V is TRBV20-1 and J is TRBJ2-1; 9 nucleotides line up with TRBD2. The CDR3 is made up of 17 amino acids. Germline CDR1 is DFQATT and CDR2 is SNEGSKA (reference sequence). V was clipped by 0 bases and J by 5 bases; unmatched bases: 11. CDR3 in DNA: TGCAGTGCTAGAGATCTAACTAGCGGGTGGGCTAACAATGAGCAGTTCTTC. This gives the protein CSARDLTSGWANNEQFF.

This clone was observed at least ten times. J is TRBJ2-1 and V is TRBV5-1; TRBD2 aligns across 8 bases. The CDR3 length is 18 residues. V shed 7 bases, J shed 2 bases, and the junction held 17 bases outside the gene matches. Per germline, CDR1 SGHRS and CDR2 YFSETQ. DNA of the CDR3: TGCGCCAGCCAGGCATCCCCAACACGGGAGGGAACCTACAATGAGCAGTTCTTC. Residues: CASQASPTREGTYNEQFF.

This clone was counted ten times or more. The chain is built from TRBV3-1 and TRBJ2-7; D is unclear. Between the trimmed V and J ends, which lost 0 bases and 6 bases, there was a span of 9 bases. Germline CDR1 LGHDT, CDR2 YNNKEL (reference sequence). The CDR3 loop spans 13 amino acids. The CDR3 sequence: CASSQDSGAEQYF. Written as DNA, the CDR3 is TGTGCCAGCAGCCAAGATTCAGGCGCCGAGCAGTACTTC.

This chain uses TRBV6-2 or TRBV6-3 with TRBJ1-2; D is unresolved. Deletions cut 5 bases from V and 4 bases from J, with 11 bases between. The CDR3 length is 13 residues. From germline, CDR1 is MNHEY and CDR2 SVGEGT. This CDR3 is CASSPDGPYGYTF. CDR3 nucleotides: TGTGCCAGCAGTCCGGACGGACCCTATGGCTACACCTTC.

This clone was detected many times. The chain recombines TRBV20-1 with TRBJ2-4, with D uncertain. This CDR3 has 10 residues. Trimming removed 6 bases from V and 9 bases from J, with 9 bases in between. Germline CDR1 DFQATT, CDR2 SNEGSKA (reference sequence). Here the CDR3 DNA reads TGCAGTGCCTACTGGGGCATTCAGTACTTC. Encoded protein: CSAYWGIQYF.

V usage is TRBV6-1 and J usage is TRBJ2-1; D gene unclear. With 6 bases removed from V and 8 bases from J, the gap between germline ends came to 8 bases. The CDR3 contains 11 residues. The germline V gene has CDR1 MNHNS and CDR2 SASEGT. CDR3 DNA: TGTGCCAGCAGGGATTTCGATGAGCAGTTCTTC. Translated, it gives CASRDFDEQFF.